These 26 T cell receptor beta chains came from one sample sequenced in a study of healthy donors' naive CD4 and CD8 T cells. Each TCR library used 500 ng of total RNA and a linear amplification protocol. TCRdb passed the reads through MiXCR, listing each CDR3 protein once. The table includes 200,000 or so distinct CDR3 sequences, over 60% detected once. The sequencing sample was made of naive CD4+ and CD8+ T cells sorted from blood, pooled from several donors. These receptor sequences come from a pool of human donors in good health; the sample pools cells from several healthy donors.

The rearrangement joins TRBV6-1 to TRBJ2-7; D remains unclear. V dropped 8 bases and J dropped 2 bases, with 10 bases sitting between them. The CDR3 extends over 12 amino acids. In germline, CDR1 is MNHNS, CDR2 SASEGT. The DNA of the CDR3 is TGTGCCAGCGGGCAGGCAACCTACGAGCAGTACTTC. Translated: CASGQATYEQYF.

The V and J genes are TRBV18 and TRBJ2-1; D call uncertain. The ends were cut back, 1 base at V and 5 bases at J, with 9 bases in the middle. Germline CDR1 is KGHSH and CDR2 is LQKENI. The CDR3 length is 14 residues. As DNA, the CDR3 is TGTGCCAGCTCACCACGCTACTACGACAATGAGCAGTTCTTC. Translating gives CASSPRYYDNEQFF.

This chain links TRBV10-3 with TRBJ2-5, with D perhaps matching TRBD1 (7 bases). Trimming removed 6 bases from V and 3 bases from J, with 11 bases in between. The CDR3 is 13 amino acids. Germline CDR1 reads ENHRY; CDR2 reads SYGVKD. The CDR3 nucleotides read TGTGCCATCAGCAGGGGGGAAGAAGAGACCCAGTACTTC. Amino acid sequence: CAISRGEEETQYF.

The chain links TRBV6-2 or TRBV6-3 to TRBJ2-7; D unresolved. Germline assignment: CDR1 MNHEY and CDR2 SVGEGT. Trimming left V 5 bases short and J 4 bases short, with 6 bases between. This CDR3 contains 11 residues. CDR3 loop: CASSRLYEQYF. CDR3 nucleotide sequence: TGTGCCAGCAGTCGCCTATACGAGCAGTACTTC.

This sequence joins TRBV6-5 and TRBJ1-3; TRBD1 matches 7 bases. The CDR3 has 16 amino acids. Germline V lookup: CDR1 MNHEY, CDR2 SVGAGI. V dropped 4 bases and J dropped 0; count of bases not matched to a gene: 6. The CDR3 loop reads CASSFTGERSGNTIYF. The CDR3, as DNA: TGTGCCAGCAGTTTCACAGGGGAACGCTCTGGAAACACCATATATTTT.

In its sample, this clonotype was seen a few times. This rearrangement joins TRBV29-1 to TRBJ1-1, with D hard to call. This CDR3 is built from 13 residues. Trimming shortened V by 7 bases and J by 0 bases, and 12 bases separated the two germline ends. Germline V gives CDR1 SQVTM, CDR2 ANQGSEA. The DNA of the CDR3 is TGCAGCGCTTTACAGATCATGAACACTGAAGCTTTCTTT. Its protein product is CSALQIMNTEAFF.

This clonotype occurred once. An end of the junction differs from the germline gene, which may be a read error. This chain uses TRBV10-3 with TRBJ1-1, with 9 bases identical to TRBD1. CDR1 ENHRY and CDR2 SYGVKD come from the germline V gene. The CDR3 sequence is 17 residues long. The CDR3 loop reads CVISGSPLQGAGDEAFF. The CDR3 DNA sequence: TGTGTCATCAGTGGGTCCCCCTTACAGGGGGCAGGGGATGAAGCTTTCTTT.

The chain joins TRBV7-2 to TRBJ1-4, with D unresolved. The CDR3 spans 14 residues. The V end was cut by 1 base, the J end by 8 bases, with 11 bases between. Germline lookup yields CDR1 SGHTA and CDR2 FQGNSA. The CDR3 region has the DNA TGTGCCAGCAGCTTAGACGGAACGGGGGAAAAACTGTTTTTT. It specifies CASSLDGTGEKLFF.

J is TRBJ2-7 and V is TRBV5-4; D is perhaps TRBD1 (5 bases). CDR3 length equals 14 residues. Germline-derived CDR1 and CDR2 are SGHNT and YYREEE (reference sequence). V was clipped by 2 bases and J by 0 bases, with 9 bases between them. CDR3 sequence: CASSFTGNSYEQYF. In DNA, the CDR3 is TGTGCCAGCAGCTTTACAGGAAACTCCTACGAGCAGTACTTC. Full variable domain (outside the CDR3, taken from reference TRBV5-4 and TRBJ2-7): ETGVTQSPTHLIKTRGQQVTLRCSSQSGHNTVSWYQQALGQGPQFIFQYYREEENGRGNFPPRFSGLQFPNYSSELNVNALELDDSALYLCASSFTGNSYEQYFGPGTRLTVT.

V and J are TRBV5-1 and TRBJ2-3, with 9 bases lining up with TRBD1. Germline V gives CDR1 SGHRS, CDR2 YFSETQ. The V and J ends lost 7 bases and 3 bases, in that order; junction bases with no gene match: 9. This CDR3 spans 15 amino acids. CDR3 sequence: CASGNVGQGTDTQYF. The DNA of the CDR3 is TGCGCCAGCGGCAACGTAGGACAGGGGACAGATACGCAGTATTTT. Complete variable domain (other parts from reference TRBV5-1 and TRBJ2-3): KAGVTQTPRYLIKTRGQQVTLSCSPISGHRSVSWYQQTPGQGLQFLFEYFSETQRNKGNFPGRFSGRQFSNSRSEMNVSTLELGDSALYLCASGNVGQGTDTQYFGPGTRLTVL.

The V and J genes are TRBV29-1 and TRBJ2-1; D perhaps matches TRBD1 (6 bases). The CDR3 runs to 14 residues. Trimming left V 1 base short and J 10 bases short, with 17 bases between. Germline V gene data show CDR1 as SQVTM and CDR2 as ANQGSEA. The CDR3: CSVEGTEMSVEQFF. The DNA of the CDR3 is TGCAGCGTTGAAGGGACAGAGATGTCCGTGGAGCAGTTCTTC.

The CDR3 loop is CASSSEGTGNTIYF. The CDR3 bases are TGTGCCAGCAGTTCGGAGGGTACTGGAAACACCATATATTTT. J is TRBJ1-3 and V is TRBV6-5; D unclear. Deletions cut 4 bases from V and 2 bases from J, with 9 bases between. Per germline, CDR1 MNHEY and CDR2 SVGAGI. The CDR3 extends over 14 amino acids.

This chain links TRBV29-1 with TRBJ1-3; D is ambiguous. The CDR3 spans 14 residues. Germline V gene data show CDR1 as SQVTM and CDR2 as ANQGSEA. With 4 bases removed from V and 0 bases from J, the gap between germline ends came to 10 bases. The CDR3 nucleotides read TGCAGCGTTGCCAGGCAGAGCTCTGGAAACACCATATATTTT. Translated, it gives CSVARQSSGNTIYF.

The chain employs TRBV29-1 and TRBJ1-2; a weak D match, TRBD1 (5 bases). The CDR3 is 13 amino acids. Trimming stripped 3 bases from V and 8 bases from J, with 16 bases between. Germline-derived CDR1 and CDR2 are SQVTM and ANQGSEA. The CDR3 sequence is CSVDPPRGEGYTF. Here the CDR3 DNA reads TGCAGCGTTGACCCCCCGAGGGGCGAAGGCTACACCTTC. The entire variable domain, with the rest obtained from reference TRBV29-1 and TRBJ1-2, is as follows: SAVISQKPSRDICQRGTSLTIQCQVDSQVTMMFWYRQQPGQSLTLIATANQGSEATYESGFVIDKFPISRPNLTFSTLTVSNMSPEDSSIYLCSVDPPRGEGYTFGSGTRLTVV.

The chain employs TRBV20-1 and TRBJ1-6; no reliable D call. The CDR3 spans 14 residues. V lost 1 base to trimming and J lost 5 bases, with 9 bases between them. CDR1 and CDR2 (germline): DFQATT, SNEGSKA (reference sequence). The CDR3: CSARVPGDNSPLHF. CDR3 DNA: TGCAGTGCTAGAGTCCCAGGAGATAATTCACCCCTCCACTTT.

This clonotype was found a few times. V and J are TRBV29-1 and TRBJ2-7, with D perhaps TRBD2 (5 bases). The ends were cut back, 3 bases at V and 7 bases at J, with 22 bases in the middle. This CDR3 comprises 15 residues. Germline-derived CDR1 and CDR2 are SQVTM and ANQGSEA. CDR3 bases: TGCAGCGTTGACGGAACGCCCGGCGGGTCGGAGGAGCAGTACTTC. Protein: CSVDGTPGGSEEQYF.

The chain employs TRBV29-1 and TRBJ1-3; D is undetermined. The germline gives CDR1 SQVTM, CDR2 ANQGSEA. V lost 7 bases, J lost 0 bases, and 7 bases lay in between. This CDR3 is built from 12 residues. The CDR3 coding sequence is TGCAGCGCGGCGGTCTCTGGAAACACCATATATTTT. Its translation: CSAAVSGNTIYF.

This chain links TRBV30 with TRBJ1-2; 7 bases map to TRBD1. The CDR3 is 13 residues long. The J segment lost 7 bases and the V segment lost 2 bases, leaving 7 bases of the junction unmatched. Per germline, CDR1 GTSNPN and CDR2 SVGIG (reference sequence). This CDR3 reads CAWSFEGATGYTF. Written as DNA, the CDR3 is TGTGCCTGGAGTTTCGAGGGGGCGACTGGCTACACCTTC.

CDR3 coding DNA: TGTGCCAGCAGCCGAACGGGACAGCCCCCCGCCGAGCAGTACTTC. Translated, it gives CASSRTGQPPAEQYF. The chain employs TRBV6-5 and TRBJ2-7; TRBD1 aligns across 7 bases. V lost 6 bases, J lost 6 bases, and 14 bases stayed unmatched. The CDR3 has 15 residues. CDR1 and CDR2 from the germline V gene are MNHEY and SVGAGI.

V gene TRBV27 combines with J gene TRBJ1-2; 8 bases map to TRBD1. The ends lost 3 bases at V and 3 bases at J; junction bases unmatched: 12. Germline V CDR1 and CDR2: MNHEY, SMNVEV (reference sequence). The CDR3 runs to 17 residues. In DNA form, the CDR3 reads TGTGCCAGCAGTTTCCGGGGCAGGGGGCGGCTGGACTATGGCTACACCTTC. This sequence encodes CASSFRGRGRLDYGYTF.

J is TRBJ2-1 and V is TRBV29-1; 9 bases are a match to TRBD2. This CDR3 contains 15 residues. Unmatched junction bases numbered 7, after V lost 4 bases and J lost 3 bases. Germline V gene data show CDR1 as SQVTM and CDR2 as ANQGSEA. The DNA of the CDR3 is TGCAGCGTTGCATTCCGACTAGCGGTCTACAATGAGCAGTTCTTC. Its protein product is CSVAFRLAVYNEQFF.

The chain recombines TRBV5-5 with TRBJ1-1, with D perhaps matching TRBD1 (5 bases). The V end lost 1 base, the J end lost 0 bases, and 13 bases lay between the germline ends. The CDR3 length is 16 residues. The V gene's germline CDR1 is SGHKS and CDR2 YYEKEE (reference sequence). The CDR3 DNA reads TGTGCCAGCAGCTTGATTAGGGGAGGTATGAACACTGAAGCTTTCTTT. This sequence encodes CASSLIRGGMNTEAFF.

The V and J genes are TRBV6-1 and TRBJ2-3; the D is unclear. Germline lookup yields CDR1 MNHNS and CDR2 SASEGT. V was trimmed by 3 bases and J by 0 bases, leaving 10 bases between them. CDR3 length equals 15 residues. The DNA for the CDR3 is TGTGCCAGCAGTGAGGTGTCCTCGAGCACAGATACGCAGTATTTT. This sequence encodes CASSEVSSSTDTQYF.

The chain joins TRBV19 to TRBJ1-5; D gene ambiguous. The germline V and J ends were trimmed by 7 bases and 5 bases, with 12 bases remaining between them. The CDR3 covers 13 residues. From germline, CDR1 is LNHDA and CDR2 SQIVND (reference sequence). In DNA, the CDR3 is TGTGCCAGTAAAGGGCCAAAGGATCAGCCCCAGCATTTT. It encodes CASKGPKDQPQHF.

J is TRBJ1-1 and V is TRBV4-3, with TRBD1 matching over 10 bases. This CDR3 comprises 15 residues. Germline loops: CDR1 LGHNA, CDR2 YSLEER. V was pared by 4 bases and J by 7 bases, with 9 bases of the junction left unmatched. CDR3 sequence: CASSRGTGEQGEAFF. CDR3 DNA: TGCGCCAGCAGCCGTGGGACAGGGGAACAAGGTGAAGCTTTCTTT.

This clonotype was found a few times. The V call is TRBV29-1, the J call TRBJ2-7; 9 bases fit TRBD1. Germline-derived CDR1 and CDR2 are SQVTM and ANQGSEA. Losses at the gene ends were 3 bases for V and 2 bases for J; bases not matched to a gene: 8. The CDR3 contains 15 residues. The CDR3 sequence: CSVETRDRATYEQYF. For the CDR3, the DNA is TGCAGCGTTGAGACCCGGGACAGGGCAACCTACGAGCAGTACTTC.